This TCR beta chain was documented in a study of untreated major depressive disorder. The study, taken as a whole, reports: Compared with controls, depressed patients showed more TRBV05-01 (Vbeta 5.1) usage in CD4+ T cells. A comparatively small sample limits the generalizability of these findings.

The table came from immunoSEQ multiplex PCR; TCRdb's copy has only in-frame clones and leaves some out. In the table there are under 15,000 clones, around nine tenths of which are singletons. Among patients, depression was moderate to severe. Magnetic negative selection enriched CD4+ T cells from thawed PBMCs. Roughly 95% CD4+ purity was typical by flow cytometry. Trimming took 5 bases from V and 4 from J; bases not matched to a gene: 3. Germline assignment: CDR1 SEHNR and CDR2 FQNEAQ (reference sequence). The CDR3 length is 14 residues. About this clone: Antigen unknown.

Sequencing was performed on CD4+ T cells from PBMCs. V gene TRBV7-9 combines with J gene TRBJ1-2; 11 nucleotides agree with TRBD1. The sequence was obtained from a man under 40 with major depressive disorder. The CDR3 loop is CASSPGQGVYGYTF. DNA for the CDR3: TGTGCCAGCAGCCCGGGACAGGGGGTCTATGGCTACACCTTC.